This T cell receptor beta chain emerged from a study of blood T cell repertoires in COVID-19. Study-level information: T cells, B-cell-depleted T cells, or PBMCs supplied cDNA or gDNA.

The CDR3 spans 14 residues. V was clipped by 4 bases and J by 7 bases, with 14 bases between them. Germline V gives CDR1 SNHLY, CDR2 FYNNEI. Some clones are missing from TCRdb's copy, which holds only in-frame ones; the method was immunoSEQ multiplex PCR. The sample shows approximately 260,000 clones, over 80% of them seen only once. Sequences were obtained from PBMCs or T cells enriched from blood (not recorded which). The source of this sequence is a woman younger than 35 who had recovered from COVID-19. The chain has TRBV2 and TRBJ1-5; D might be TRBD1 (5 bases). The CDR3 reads CASSVPDGGQPQHF. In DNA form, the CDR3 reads TGTGCCAGCAGTGTCCCCGACGGGGGGCAGCCCCAGCATTTT. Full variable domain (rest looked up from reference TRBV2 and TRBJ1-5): EPEVTQTPSHQVTQMGQEVILRCVPISNHLYFYWYRQILGQKVEFLVSFYNNEISEKSEIFDDQFSVERPDGSNFTLKIRSTKLEDSAMYFCASSVPDGGQPQHFGDGTRLSIL.